One sample yielded the 27 T cell receptor beta chains listed below, sequenced in a study of response to subunit inactivated influenza vaccine. TCRdb reprocessed the RT-PCR reads with MiXCR, giving one entry per CDR3 protein. The table includes over 800,000 distinct CDR3 sequences, about 20% detected once. The source was PBMCs from blood, collected about 5 days after vaccination. Source of these receptors: a man between 50 and 59 years old who received an inactivated influenza vaccine.

The table lists this clonotype with a few counts. The chain is built from TRBV7-8 and TRBJ2-3; 11 bases are a match to TRBD1. The V segment lost 5 bases and the J segment 6 bases; nucleotides outside the gene matches: 7. Germline CDR1 is SGHVS and CDR2 is FQNEAQ. The CDR3 runs 15 residues. The DNA of the CDR3 is TGTGCCAGCAGCCAACGGACAGGGGGCATGGATACGCAGTATTTT. Translation: CASSQRTGGMDTQYF.

This clonotype was detected many times. The chain is built from TRBV9 and TRBJ2-1; D unresolved. This CDR3 spans 15 amino acids. Germline-derived CDR1 and CDR2 are SGDLS and YYNGEE. V was trimmed by 0 bases and J by 4 bases, leaving 11 bases between them. CDR3 amino acids: CASSVAPSQYNEQFF. The CDR3 nucleotides read TGTGCCAGCAGCGTAGCCCCCTCCCAATACAATGAGCAGTTCTTC.

A few counts support this clonotype. The genes are TRBV12-3 or TRBV12-4 and TRBJ2-3, with a tentative D call TRBD2 (6 bases). V dropped 6 bases and J dropped 7 bases, with 11 bases sitting between them. The CDR3 consists of 12 residues. This CDR3 is CASSPGLNTQYF. For the CDR3, the DNA is TGTGCCAGCAGCCCGGGACTTAATACGCAGTATTTT.

In nucleotides, the CDR3 is TGTGCCAGCAGTGGGCGGACAGGGCAAGAGACCCAGTACTTC. Translation: CASSGRTGQETQYF. The chain uses TRBV25-1 and TRBJ2-5; 8 bases line up with TRBD1. Trimming removed 4 bases from V and 2 bases from J; junction bases left unmatched: 3. Germline values: CDR1 MGHDK, CDR2 SYGVNS. The CDR3 covers 14 residues.

The chain combines TRBV25-1 with TRBJ2-6; D might be TRBD1 (6 bases). The CDR3 spans 14 residues. Between the trimmed V and J ends, which lost 6 bases and 0 bases, there was a span of 6 bases. Germline V gene data show CDR1 as MGHDK and CDR2 as SYGVNS. CDR3 sequence reads: CASRDSSGANVLTF. The CDR3 DNA sequence: TGTGCCAGCAGGGACAGCTCTGGGGCCAACGTCCTGACTTTC.

The chain joins TRBV7-9 to TRBJ2-3, with D perhaps matching TRBD1 or TRBD2 (5 bases each). Trimming stripped 5 bases from V and 2 bases from J, with 17 bases between. The germline CDR1 and CDR2 sequences are SEHNR and FQNEAQ (reference sequence). The CDR3 is 16 amino acids. The DNA for the CDR3 is TGTGCCAGCAGCGCCACTTCCGGGACCTACACAGATACGCAGTATTTT. This codes for CASSATSGTYTDTQYF.

In its sample, this clonotype was seen a few times. The CDR3 is CASTKLAGGSDTQYF. Written as DNA, the CDR3 is TGCGCCAGCACCAAACTAGCGGGAGGATCCGATACGCAGTATTTT. The chain is built from TRBV5-1 and TRBJ2-3; 12 bases map to TRBD2. The J segment lost 6 bases and the V segment lost 6 bases, leaving 8 bases of the junction unmatched. CDR1 is SGHRS, CDR2 YFSETQ, per germline. The CDR3 contains 15 residues.

This clonotype showed up just a few times. The V call is TRBV24-1, the J call TRBJ2-1, with D maybe TRBD2 (5 bases). V was cut by 5 bases and J by 4 bases, with 8 bases left in between. This CDR3 spans 13 amino acids. Germline V gene data show CDR1 as KGHDR and CDR2 as SFDVKD. CDR3 DNA: TGTGCCACCAGTGGAGGACTTTACAATGAGCAGTTCTTC. This codes for CATSGGLYNEQFF.

The gene calls are TRBV12-3 or TRBV12-4 and TRBJ2-3; 9 bases map to TRBD2. The CDR3 runs 17 residues. The ends lost 0 bases at V and 3 bases at J; junction bases unmatched: 7. The CDR3 here is CASSLALRLAVTDTQYF. The CDR3 DNA reads as TGTGCCAGCAGTTTAGCTCTAAGACTAGCGGTGACAGATACGCAGTATTTT.

This clonotype was counted only a few times. The J gene is TRBJ1-4, the V gene TRBV20-1; D remains unclear. This CDR3 has 12 residues. Trimming pared 3 bases from V and 11 bases from J, leaving 13 bases between. The germline V gene has CDR1 DFQATT and CDR2 SNEGSKA (reference sequence). CDR3 in DNA: TGCAGTGCTAGTGGGCCATTCGGCAAACTGTTTTTT. Residues: CSASGPFGKLFF.

This clonotype was seen only a few times. CDR3 coding DNA: TGTGCCAGCACCCTAAGCGGTAGGGTAGGCGAAAAACTGTTTTTT. This encodes CASTLSGRVGEKLFF. V usage is TRBV7-2 and J usage is TRBJ1-4; D is undetermined. The CDR3 is 15 amino acids. Per germline, CDR1 SGHTA and CDR2 FQGNSA. Between the trimmed V and J ends, which lost 7 bases and 8 bases, there was a span of 20 bases.

Comment on this clonotype: The junction departs from the called germline gene at one end, perhaps through a read error. The rearrangement uses TRBV2 and TRBJ2-7; D tentatively reads TRBD1 or TRBD2 (5 bases each). CDR3 length: 12 amino acids. The V gene's germline CDR1 is SNHLY and CDR2 FYNNEI. The CDR3 protein is CASSSGTYVQYF. CDR3 in DNA: TGTGCCAGCAGTTCAGGGACCTACGTGCAGTACTTC.

The CDR3 region is CASGGGGPETQYF. In nucleotides, the CDR3 is TGTGCCAGCGGCGGGGGGGGTCCGGAGACCCAGTACTTC. The rearrangement joins TRBV7-9 to TRBJ2-5; TRBD2 matches at 9 bases. Trimming took 8 bases from V and 5 from J; bases not matched to a gene: 6. The CDR3 extends over 13 amino acids. Germline V gene sequence: CDR1 SEHNR, CDR2 FQNEAQ (reference sequence).

This clonotype showed up just a few times. The rearrangement uses TRBV5-6 and TRBJ2-7, with D tentatively TRBD1 (6 bases). Trimming took 4 bases from V and 2 from J, leaving 16 bases between them. The CDR3 runs 15 residues. Per the germline V gene, CDR1 is SGHDT and CDR2 is YYEEEE. CDR3: CASSVGTTGAYEQYF. For the CDR3, the DNA is TGTGCCAGCAGCGTTGGGACGACAGGAGCCTACGAGCAGTACTTC.

The genes are TRBV20-1 and TRBJ2-7, with 7 bases identical to TRBD2. The CDR3 is made up of 12 amino acids. J gave up 2 bases and V 6 bases, and 4 bases lay outside the gene matches. Germline V gene sequence: CDR1 DFQATT, CDR2 SNEGSKA (reference sequence). CDR3 sequence: CSAIAGTYEQYF. CDR3 coding DNA: TGCAGTGCAATAGCGGGTACCTACGAGCAGTACTTC.

The rearrangement uses TRBV30 and TRBJ2-3; weak D call: TRBD2 (6 bases). V lost 8 bases and J 8 bases, leaving 11 bases between the germline ends. Germline CDR1 reads GTSNPN; CDR2 reads SVGIG (reference sequence). The CDR3 runs to 10 residues. CDR3 loop: CAGGFSTQYF. Written as DNA, the CDR3 is TGTGCCGGGGGGTTTAGTACGCAGTATTTT.

This clonotype showed up just a few times. CDR3 nucleotide sequence: TGTGCCAGCAGCGGAATTAGCGGGAGTGGCAGCACAGATACGCAGTATTTT. Amino acids: CASSGISGSGSTDTQYF. The V gene is TRBV7-9, the J gene TRBJ2-3; TRBD2 aligns across 9 bases. The CDR3 covers 17 residues. The junction had 9 bases not matched to a gene; V was cut back by 5 bases and J by 0 bases. Germline loops: CDR1 SEHNR, CDR2 FQNEAQ (reference sequence).

The chain links TRBV10-3 to TRBJ1-1; weak D call: TRBD1 (6 bases). The germline V gene has CDR1 ENHRY and CDR2 SYGVKD. V was pared by 4 bases and J by 5 bases, with 14 bases between. CDR3 length: 14 amino acids. The chain's CDR3 is CAISAGGVGTEAFF. CDR3 DNA sequence: TGTGCCATCAGTGCCGGGGGCGTTGGGACTGAAGCTTTCTTT.

The chain recombines TRBV15 with TRBJ1-1; possibly TRBD1 for D (6 bases). The germline V gene encodes CDR1 LNHNV and CDR2 YYDKDF (reference sequence). V was shortened by 4 bases and J by 1 base, with 13 bases between the two germline ends. The CDR3 loop spans 15 amino acids. The CDR3 spells CATSISGTTNTEAFF. CDR3 DNA: TGTGCCACCAGCATATCCGGGACAACGAACACTGAAGCTTTCTTT.

V is TRBV6-2 or TRBV6-3 and J is TRBJ2-7; 7 nucleotides match TRBD1. CDR1 and CDR2 from the germline V gene are MNHEY and SVGEGT. The CDR3 runs 18 residues. The J segment lost 2 bases and the V segment lost 0 bases, leaving 13 bases of the junction unmatched. DNA for the CDR3: TGTGCCAGCAGTTACTCGTTCTCTGCCGGGACAGACACCTACGAGCAGTACTTC. Translating gives CASSYSFSAGTDTYEQYF.

In DNA form, the CDR3 reads TGTGCCAGCAGTTTGGGCGGTCGGTCACCCCTCCACTTT. Amino acid sequence: CASSLGGRSPLHF. V is TRBV28 and J is TRBJ1-6; D is ambiguous. This CDR3 is built from 13 residues. The germline V and J ends were trimmed by 3 bases and 10 bases, with 10 bases remaining between them. Germline V gene sequence: CDR1 MDHEN, CDR2 SYDVKM.

This clonotype came up many times. The chain recombines TRBV5-1 with TRBJ1-3; 7 bases line up with TRBD1. With V trimmed by 4 bases and J by 2 bases, 3 bases remained unmatched. The CDR3 consists of 14 residues. Germline CDR1 and CDR2: SGHRS and YFSETQ. This CDR3 is CASSPGTAGNTIYF. CDR3 coding DNA: TGCGCCAGCAGCCCCGGGACAGCTGGAAACACCATATATTTT.

This clonotype was observed a single time. V gene TRBV4-3 combines with J gene TRBJ2-2; D remains ambiguous. The V and J ends lost 0 bases and 2 bases respectively, with 16 bases between them. Germline assignment: CDR1 LGHNA and CDR2 YSLEER. This CDR3 is 18 amino acids long. CDR3 amino acids: CASSQDSAGAANTGELFF. The CDR3 DNA reads TGCGCCAGCAGCCAAGATTCGGCTGGTGCGGCAAACACCGGGGAGCTGTTTTTT.

The chain couples TRBV5-1 to TRBJ2-7, with 7 bases aligning to TRBD2. With 0 bases clipped from V and 2 bases from J, the junction kept 5 bases outside the gene matches. From germline, CDR1 is SGHRS and CDR2 YFSETQ. This CDR3 comprises 15 residues. Here the CDR3 reads CASSLVSSGPYEQYF. CDR3 in DNA: TGCGCCAGCAGCTTGGTTTCTAGCGGACCCTACGAGCAGTACTTC.

The J gene is TRBJ1-6, the V gene TRBV5-1; no reliable D call. Trimming left V 2 bases short and J 4 bases short, with 10 bases between. The CDR3 is 15 residues long. Germline V gene lookup returns CDR1 SGHRS and CDR2 YFSETQ. The CDR3 bases are TGCGCCAGCAGCTTCGAAGTTACATATAATTCACCCCTCCACTTT. This translates into CASSFEVTYNSPLHF.

This clonotype was recorded only once. The chain joins TRBV7-2 to TRBJ2-7; 9 nucleotides align to TRBD1. J was trimmed by 3 bases and V by 1 base; bases with no gene match: 10. The CDR3 extends over 17 amino acids. Germline-derived CDR1 and CDR2 are SGHTA and FQGNSA. This chain's CDR3 is CASSLVGAGTGSYEQYF. The CDR3 coding sequence is TGTGCCAGCAGCTTAGTTGGCGCTGGGACAGGGAGCTACGAGCAGTACTTC.

The chain recombines TRBV20-1 with TRBJ1-4, with 8 bases aligning to TRBD1. This CDR3 has 14 amino acids. Unmatched junction bases numbered 5, after V lost 4 bases and J lost 4 bases. Germline lookup yields CDR1 DFQATT and CDR2 SNEGSKA (reference sequence). The CDR3 coding sequence is TGCAGTGCTAAAGGGACAGGTCGTAATGAAAAACTGTTTTTT. It encodes CSAKGTGRNEKLFF.